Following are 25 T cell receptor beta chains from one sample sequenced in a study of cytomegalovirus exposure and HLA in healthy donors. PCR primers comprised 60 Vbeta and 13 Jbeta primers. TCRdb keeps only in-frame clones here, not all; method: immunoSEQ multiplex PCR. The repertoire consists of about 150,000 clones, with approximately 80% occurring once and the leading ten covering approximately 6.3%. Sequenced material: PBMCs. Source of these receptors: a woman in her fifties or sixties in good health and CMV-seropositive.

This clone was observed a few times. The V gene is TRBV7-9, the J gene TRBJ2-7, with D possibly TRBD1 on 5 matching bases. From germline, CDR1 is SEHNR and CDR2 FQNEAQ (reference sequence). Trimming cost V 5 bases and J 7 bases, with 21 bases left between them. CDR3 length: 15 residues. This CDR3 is CASSRTAGSMREQYF. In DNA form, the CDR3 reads TGTGCCAGCAGCCGAACGGCAGGGTCGATGAGGGAGCAGTACTTC.

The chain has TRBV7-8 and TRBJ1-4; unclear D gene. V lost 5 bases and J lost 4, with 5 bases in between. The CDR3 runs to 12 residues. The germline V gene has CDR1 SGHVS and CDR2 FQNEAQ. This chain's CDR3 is CASSPNNEKLFF. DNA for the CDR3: TGTGCCAGCAGCCCTAATAATGAAAAACTGTTTTTT.

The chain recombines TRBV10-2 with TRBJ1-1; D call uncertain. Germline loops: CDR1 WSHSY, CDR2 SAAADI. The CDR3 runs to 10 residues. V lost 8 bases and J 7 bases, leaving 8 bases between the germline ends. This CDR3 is CASGTVEAFF. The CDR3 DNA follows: TGCGCCAGCGGCACAGTTGAAGCTTTCTTT.

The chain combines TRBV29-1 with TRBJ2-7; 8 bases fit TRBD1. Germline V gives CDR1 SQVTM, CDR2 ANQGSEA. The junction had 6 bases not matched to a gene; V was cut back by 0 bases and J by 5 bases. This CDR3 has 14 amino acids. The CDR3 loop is CSVEEGTGLNEQYF. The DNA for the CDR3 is TGCAGCGTTGAAGAGGGGACAGGTCTGAACGAGCAGTACTTC.

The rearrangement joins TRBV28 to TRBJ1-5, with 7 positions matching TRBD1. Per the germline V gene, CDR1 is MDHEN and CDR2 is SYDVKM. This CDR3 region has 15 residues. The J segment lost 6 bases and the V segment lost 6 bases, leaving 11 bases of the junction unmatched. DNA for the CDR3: TGTGCCAGCAGGCGGACAGGACTCGGAGGTCAGCCCCAGCATTTT. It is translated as CASRRTGLGGQPQHF.

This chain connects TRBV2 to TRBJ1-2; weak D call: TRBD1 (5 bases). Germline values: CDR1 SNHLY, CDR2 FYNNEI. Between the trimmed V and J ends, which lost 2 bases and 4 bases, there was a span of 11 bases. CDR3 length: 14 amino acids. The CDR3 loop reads CASSESQGSYGYTF. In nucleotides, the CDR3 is TGTGCCAGCAGTGAATCCCAGGGATCCTATGGCTACACCTTC.

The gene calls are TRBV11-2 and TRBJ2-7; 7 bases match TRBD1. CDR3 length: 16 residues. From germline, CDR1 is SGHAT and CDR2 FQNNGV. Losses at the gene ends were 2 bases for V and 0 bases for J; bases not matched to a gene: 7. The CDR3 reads CASSLTSGGYSYEQYF. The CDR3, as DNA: TGTGCCAGCAGCTTAACGTCAGGGGGATACTCCTACGAGCAGTACTTC. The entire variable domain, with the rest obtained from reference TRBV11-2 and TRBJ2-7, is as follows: EAGVAQSPRYKIIEKRQSVAFWCNPISGHATLYWYQQILGQGPKLLIQFQNNGVVDDSQLPKDRFSAERLKGVDSTLKIQPAKLEDSAVYLCASSLTSGGYSYEQYFGPGTRLTVT.

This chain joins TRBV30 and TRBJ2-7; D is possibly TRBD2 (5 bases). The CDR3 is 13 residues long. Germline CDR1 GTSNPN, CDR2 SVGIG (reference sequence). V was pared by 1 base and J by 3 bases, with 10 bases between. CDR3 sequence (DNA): TGTGCCTGGAGTGAAGGACTGTTCTACGAGCAGTACTTC. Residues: CAWSEGLFYEQYF.

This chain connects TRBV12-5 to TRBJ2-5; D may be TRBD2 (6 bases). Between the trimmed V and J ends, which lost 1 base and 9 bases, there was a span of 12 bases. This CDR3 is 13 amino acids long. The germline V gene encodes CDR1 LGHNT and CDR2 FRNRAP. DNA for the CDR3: TGTGCTAGTGGTTTGGCCCCCCGCGGGGCCCAGTACTTC. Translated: CASGLAPRGAQYF.

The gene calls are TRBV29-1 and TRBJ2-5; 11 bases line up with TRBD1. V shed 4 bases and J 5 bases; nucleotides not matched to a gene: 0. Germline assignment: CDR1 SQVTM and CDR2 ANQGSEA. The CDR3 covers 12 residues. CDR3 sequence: CSVGDRGETQYF. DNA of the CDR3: TGCAGCGTTGGGGACAGGGGGGAGACCCAGTACTTC.

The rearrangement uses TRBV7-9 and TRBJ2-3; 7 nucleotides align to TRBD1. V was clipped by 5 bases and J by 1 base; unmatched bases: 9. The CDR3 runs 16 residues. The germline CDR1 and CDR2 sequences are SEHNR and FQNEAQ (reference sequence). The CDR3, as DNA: TGTGCCAGCAGCCCGACAGGGAGCCTAGGCACAGATACGCAGTATTTT. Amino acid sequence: CASSPTGSLGTDTQYF.

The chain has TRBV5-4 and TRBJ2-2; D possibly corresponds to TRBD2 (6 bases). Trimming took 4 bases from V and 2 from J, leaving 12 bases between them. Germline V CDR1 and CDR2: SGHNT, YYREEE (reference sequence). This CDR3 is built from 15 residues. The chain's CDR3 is CASSRDWANTGELFF. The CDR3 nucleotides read TGTGCCAGCAGCCGGGACTGGGCCAACACCGGGGAGCTGTTTTTT. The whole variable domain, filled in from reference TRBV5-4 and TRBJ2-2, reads ETGVTQSPTHLIKTRGQQVTLRCSSQSGHNTVSWYQQALGQGPQFIFQYYREEENGRGNFPPRFSGLQFPNYSSELNVNALELDDSALYLCASSRDWANTGELFFGEGSRLTVL.

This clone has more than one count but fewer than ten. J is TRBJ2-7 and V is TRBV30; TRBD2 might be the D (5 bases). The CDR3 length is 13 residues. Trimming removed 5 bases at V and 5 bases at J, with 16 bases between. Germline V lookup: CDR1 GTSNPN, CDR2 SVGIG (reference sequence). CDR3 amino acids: CAWSPGERHEQYF. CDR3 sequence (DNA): TGTGCCTGGTCCCCCGGGGAAAGGCACGAGCAGTACTTC.

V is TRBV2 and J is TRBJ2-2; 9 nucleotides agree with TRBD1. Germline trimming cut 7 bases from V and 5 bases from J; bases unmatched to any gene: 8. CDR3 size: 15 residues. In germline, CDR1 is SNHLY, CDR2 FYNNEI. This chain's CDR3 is CASKGETGGTGELFF. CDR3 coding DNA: TGTGCCAGCAAAGGCGAGACAGGGGGTACCGGGGAGCTGTTTTTT.

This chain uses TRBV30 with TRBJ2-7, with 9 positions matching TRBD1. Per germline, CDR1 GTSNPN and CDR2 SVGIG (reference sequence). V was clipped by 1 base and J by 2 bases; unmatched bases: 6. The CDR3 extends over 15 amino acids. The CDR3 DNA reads TGTGCCTGGAGTGGCACAGGGGGCCTAACCTACGAGCAGTACTTC. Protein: CAWSGTGGLTYEQYF.

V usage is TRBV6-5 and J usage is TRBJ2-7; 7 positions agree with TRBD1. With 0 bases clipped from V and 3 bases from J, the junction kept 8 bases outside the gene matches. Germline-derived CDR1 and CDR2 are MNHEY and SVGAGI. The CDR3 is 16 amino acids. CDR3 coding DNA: TGTGCCAGCAGTTACTCACTGAGGGGGCTGGGCTACGAGCAGTACTTC. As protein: CASSYSLRGLGYEQYF.

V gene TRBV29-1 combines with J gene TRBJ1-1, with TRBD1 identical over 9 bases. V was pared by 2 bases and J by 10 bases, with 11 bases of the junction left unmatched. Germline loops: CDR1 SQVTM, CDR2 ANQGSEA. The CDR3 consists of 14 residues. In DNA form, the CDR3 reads TGCAGCGTTGAATCTATACAGGGGGCCGGGGGAGCTTTCTTT. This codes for CSVESIQGAGGAFF. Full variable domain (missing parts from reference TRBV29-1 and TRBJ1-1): SAVISQKPSRDICQRGTSLTIQCQVDSQVTMMFWYRQQPGQSLTLIATANQGSEATYESGFVIDKFPISRPNLTFSTLTVSNMSPEDSSIYLCSVESIQGAGGAFFGQGTRLTVV.

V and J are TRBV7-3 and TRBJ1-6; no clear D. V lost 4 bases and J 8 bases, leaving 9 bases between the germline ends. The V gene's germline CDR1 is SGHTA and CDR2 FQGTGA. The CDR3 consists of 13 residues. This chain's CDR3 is CASSYSADSPLHF. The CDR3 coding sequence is TGTGCCAGCAGCTACTCAGCGGATTCACCCCTCCACTTT.

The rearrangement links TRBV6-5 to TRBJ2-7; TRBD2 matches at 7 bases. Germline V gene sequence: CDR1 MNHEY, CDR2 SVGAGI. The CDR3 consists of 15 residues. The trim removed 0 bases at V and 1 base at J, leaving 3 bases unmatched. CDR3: CASSYSGGLSYEQYF. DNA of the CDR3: TGTGCCAGCAGTTACTCGGGGGGGTTATCCTACGAGCAGTACTTC.

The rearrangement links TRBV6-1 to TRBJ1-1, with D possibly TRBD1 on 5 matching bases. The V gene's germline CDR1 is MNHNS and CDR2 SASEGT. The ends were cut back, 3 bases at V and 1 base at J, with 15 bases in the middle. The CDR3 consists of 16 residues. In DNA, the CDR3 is TGTGCCAGCAGTGATTTGTTCCGCAGGGAGAACACTGAAGCTTTCTTT. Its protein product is CASSDLFRRENTEAFF.

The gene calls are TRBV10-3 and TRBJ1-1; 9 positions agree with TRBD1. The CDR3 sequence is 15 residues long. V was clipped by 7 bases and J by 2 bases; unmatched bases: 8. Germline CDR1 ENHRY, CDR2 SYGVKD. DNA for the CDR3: TGTGCCATCACCGCCCGGGACAGGGCCAACACTGAAGCTTTCTTT. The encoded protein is CAITARDRANTEAFF.

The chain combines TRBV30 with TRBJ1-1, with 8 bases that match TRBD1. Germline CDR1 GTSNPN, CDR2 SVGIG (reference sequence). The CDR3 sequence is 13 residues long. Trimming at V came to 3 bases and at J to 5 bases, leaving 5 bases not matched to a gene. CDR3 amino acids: CAWSGQGWTEAFF. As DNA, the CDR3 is TGTGCCTGGAGCGGACAGGGTTGGACTGAAGCTTTCTTT.

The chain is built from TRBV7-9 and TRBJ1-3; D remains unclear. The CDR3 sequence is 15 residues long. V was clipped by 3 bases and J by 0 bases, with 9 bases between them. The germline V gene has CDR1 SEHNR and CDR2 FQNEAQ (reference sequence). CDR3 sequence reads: CASSLTSGSGNTIYF. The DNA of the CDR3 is TGTGCCAGCAGCTTGACGTCAGGCTCTGGAAACACCATATATTTT.

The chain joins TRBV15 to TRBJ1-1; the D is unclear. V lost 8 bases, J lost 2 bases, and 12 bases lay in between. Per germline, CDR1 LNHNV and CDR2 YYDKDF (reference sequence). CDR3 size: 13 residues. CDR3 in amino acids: CATRETKNTEAFF. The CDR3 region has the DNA TGTGCCACCCGGGAGACGAAAAACACTGAAGCTTTCTTT.

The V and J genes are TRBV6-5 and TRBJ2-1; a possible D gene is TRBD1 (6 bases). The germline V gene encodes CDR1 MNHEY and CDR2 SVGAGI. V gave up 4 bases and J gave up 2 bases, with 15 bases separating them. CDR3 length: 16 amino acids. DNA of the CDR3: TGTGCCAGCAGTTCCTACAGGGCAGGAGCCTACAATGAGCAGTTCTTC. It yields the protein CASSSYRAGAYNEQFF.